Listed below are T cell receptor beta chains from one sample, sequenced in a study of neurological immune-mediated disorders. In TCRdb, the 5' RACE reads were re-called with MiXCR into one record per CDR3 protein. The sample carries roughly 50,000 distinct CDR3 sequences, roughly an eighth recorded once. The sequenced sample was PBMCs. The receptor set was obtained from a male donor with HTLV-1-associated myelopathy (HAM/TSP). CDR3s include the opening cysteine and the closing phenylalanine or tryptophan. The D gene is left open where the match is weak. Rows may omit the clone size; those that give it use once, few, many or a size class.

len | j_gene | abundance | v_gene | d_gene | CDR3nt | CDR3aa
14 | TRBJ1-1 | many | TRBV11-3 | TRBD1 | TGTGCCAGCAGCTCGGACAGGGGGTTGACTGAAGCTTTCTTT | CASSSDRGLTEAFF
15 | TRBJ2-3 | many | TRBV20-1 | - | TGCAGTGCTAGCCTCGGAGGCCCGAGCACAGATACGCAGTATTTT | CSASLGGPSTDTQYF
14 | TRBJ2-7 | many | TRBV7-9 | - | TGTGCCAGCAGCTTAGAGGGCAGGGGAAGCGAGCAGTACTTC | CASSLEGRGSEQYF
12 | TRBJ1-1 | many | TRBV20-1 | - | TGCAGTGCTAGCAGGGTTGGAACTGAAGCTTTCTTT | CSASRVGTEAFF
14 | TRBJ2-5 | - | TRBV5-4 | TRBD2 | TGTGCCAGCAGCTTGGGAGAGCGGGGGGAGACCCAGTACTTC | CASSLGERGETQYF
14 | TRBJ1-1 | few | TRBV6-2/TRBV6-3 | - | TGTGCCAGCAGTTACGTGGTCAGGGCCACTGAAGCTTTCTTT | CASSYVVRATEAFF
12 | TRBJ2-7 | - | TRBV5-1 | - | TGCACCAGCACCAACGGGGAGTACGAGCAGTACTTC | CTSTNGEYEQYF
11 | TRBJ2-7 | many | TRBV6-5 | - | TGTGCCAGCAGTAAAGGCTACGAGCAGTACTTC | CASSKGYEQYF
15 | TRBJ2-3 | - | TRBV20-1 | TRBD2 | TGCAGTGCTAGAGGCCTGGCGGGGGACCCGGTTCCGCAGTATTTT | CSARGLAGDPVPQYF
13 | TRBJ2-7 | - | TRBV7-9 | - | TGTGCCAGCAGGACACAGGCCCTAAACGAGCAGTACTTC | CASRTQALNEQYF
14 | TRBJ1-1 | many | TRBV7-9 | - | TGTGCCAGCAGCTTTCGGAGCATGAACACTGAAGCTTTCTTT | CASSFRSMNTEAFF
13 | TRBJ1-1 | many | TRBV7-2 | - | TGTGCCAGCGGTGAACAGCCGAACACTGAAGCTTTCTTT | CASGEQPNTEAFF
16 | TRBJ1-3 | many | TRBV12-3/TRBV12-4 | - | TGTGCCAGCAGCCTAGGGCCTCAGGGCTCTGGAAACACCATATATTTT | CASSLGPQGSGNTIYF
13 | TRBJ2-7 | many | TRBV7-2 | - | TGTGCCAGCAGCTTGCTCCAGGGCGCCGAGCAGTACTTC | CASSLLQGAEQYF
14 | TRBJ2-2 | - | TRBV6-6 | - | TGTGCCAGCACTGATACAGGGTGGACCGGGGAGCTGTTTTTT | CASTDTGWTGELFF
16 | TRBJ2-1 | many | TRBV28 | - | TGTGCCAGCACCTCCCGGGGACCTAGCTCCTACAATGAGCAGTTCTTC | CASTSRGPSSYNEQFF
13 | TRBJ1-2 | - | TRBV12-3/TRBV12-4 | - | TGTGCCAGCAATCCCAGATTTGACTGGGGCTACACCTTC | CASNPRFDWGYTF